The rows below give T cell receptor beta chains drawn from one sample of a study of cytotoxic CD8 clonotypes in ibrutinib-treated CLL. Method: immunoSEQ multiplex PCR; TCRdb's copy keeps in-frame clones and lacks some. Here the sample spans about 200,000 clones, 65% to 80% being singletons. Sequenced here: PBMCs, sampled after 12 months of ibrutinib treatment. These receptors were taken from a human donor with chronic lymphocytic leukemia. The CDR3 runs from the conserved cysteine through the conserved F or W. D genes are given only for firm matches. Some rows mark clone size as missing; the rest say once, few, many or name a class of expanded clone.

abundance: -; j_gene: TRBJ1-1; v_gene: TRBV4-2; d_gene: -; CDR3nt: TGTGCCAGCAGCCGAGAGCACAGGGTGGTGAACACTGAAGCTTTCTTT; CDR3aa: CASSREHRVVNTEAFF
abundance: -; j_gene: TRBJ1-2; v_gene: TRBV9; d_gene: -; CDR3nt: TGTGCCAGCAGCGTAGAGAGGGGGGTCCACTATGGCTACACCTTC; CDR3aa: CASSVERGVHYGYTF
abundance: once; j_gene: TRBJ2-7; v_gene: TRBV5-1; d_gene: TRBD1; CDR3nt: TGCGCCAGCAGCCCGACGGTGGGACAGGGGGCGTCCTACGAGCAGTACTTC; CDR3aa: CASSPTVGQGASYEQYF
abundance: -; j_gene: TRBJ2-1; v_gene: TRBV27; d_gene: TRBD2; CDR3nt: TGTGCCAGCAGTTTAATTGTCGGGAGGTACAATGAGCAGTTCTTC; CDR3aa: CASSLIVGRYNEQFF
abundance: -; j_gene: TRBJ2-3; v_gene: TRBV6-5; d_gene: -; CDR3nt: TGTGCCAGCAGTTCCCAGGGGAGGACAGATACGCAGTATTTT; CDR3aa: CASSSQGRTDTQYF
abundance: -; j_gene: TRBJ2-3; v_gene: TRBV11-2; d_gene: TRBD2; CDR3nt: TGTGCCAGCAGCGCTTTTTCTAGCGGGAGGACAGATACGCAGTATTTT; CDR3aa: CASSAFSSGRTDTQYF
abundance: -; j_gene: TRBJ1-1; v_gene: TRBV19; d_gene: -; CDR3nt: TGTGCCAGTAGCACAAGGACAGTGAACACTGAAGCTTTCTTT; CDR3aa: CASSTRTVNTEAFF
abundance: -; j_gene: TRBJ2-2; v_gene: TRBV5-1; d_gene: -; CDR3nt: TGCGCCAGCAGCTTGGGCCCGGGTTTGACCGGGGAGCTGTTTTTT; CDR3aa: CASSLGPGLTGELFF
abundance: once; j_gene: TRBJ1-1; v_gene: TRBV6-4; d_gene: -; CDR3nt: TGTGCCAGCAGTGACTCGAGGTGCCGCGTGTCCACTAACACTGAAGCTTTCTTT; CDR3aa: CASSDSRCRVSTNTEAFF
abundance: -; j_gene: TRBJ1-5; v_gene: TRBV19; d_gene: -; CDR3nt: TGTGCCAGTAGTATAGACCGTCTGCGGGCCAGCTGGGGTCAGCCCCAGCATTTT; CDR3aa: CASSIDRLRASWGQPQHF
abundance: few; j_gene: TRBJ1-2; v_gene: TRBV6-5; d_gene: -; CDR3nt: TGTGCCAGCAGAGAACCGGGACGAAGCTACACCTTC; CDR3aa: CASREPGRSYTF
abundance: -; j_gene: TRBJ1-2; v_gene: TRBV10-1; d_gene: -; CDR3nt: TGCGCCAGCAGTGATTCCTATGGCTACACCTTC; CDR3aa: CASSDSYGYTF
abundance: few; j_gene: TRBJ2-3; v_gene: TRBV5-1; d_gene: -; CDR3nt: TGCGCCAGCAGGAAGGAGGGAAGGACAGATACGCAGTATTTT; CDR3aa: CASRKEGRTDTQYF
abundance: -; j_gene: TRBJ1-2; v_gene: TRBV20-1; d_gene: -; CDR3nt: TGCAGTGCTAGAGTGGGAGGCTACACCTTC; CDR3aa: CSARVGGYTF
abundance: -; j_gene: TRBJ1-1; v_gene: TRBV28; d_gene: -; CDR3nt: TGTGCCAGCAGTTTATGGGTAGGCGGGGGAGGAGCTTTCTTT; CDR3aa: CASSLWVGGGGAFF
abundance: -; j_gene: TRBJ2-1; v_gene: TRBV18; d_gene: TRBD2; CDR3nt: TGTGCCAGCTCACCAACGTTAGGAGCGGGAGGAAGAGGCAATGAGCAGTTCTTC; CDR3aa: CASSPTLGAGGRGNEQFF
abundance: -; j_gene: TRBJ1-4; v_gene: TRBV15; d_gene: -; CDR3nt: TGTGCCACCAGCATGCAGGGGGAAAAACTGTTTTTT; CDR3aa: CATSMQGEKLFF
abundance: -; j_gene: TRBJ1-1; v_gene: TRBV28; d_gene: TRBD1; CDR3nt: TGTGCCAGCAGCCTCAGGGACAGAGAAGCTTTCTTT; CDR3aa: CASSLRDREAFF
abundance: -; j_gene: TRBJ2-6; v_gene: TRBV5-6; d_gene: TRBD1; CDR3nt: TGTGCCAGCAGCCGGGACAGACTCTCTGGGGCCAACGTCCTGACTTTC; CDR3aa: CASSRDRLSGANVLTF
abundance: -; j_gene: TRBJ2-7; v_gene: TRBV6-5; d_gene: -; CDR3nt: TGTGCCAGCAGTAAGGGGAATAGGTACGAGCAGTACTTC; CDR3aa: CASSKGNRYEQYF
abundance: few; j_gene: TRBJ2-7; v_gene: TRBV29-1; d_gene: -; CDR3nt: TGCAGCGTTAGGGCTGAGTTGAGCGAGCAGTACTTC; CDR3aa: CSVRAELSEQYF
abundance: once; j_gene: TRBJ2-7; v_gene: TRBV30; d_gene: -; CDR3nt: TGTGCCTGGAGTAGGGGGATTCAAACCCACGAGCAGTACTTC; CDR3aa: CAWSRGIQTHEQYF
abundance: -; j_gene: TRBJ1-5; v_gene: TRBV27; d_gene: -; CDR3nt: TGTGCCAGCAGTTTAGGCTCCGCCAATCAGCCCCAGCATTTT; CDR3aa: CASSLGSANQPQHF
abundance: -; j_gene: TRBJ1-4; v_gene: TRBV5-1; d_gene: -; CDR3nt: TGCGCCAGCAGCTTGTTGGGCGGCCGTCCCTCCGAAAAACTGTTTTTT; CDR3aa: CASSLLGGRPSEKLFF
abundance: once; j_gene: TRBJ1-1; v_gene: TRBV5-1; d_gene: -; CDR3nt: TGCGCCAGCAGCTTGCTGGGGGCTGAAGCTTTCTTT; CDR3aa: CASSLLGAEAFF
abundance: -; j_gene: TRBJ1-1; v_gene: TRBV12-5; d_gene: TRBD1; CDR3nt: TGTGCTAGTGGTTTGCAGGGGGTCACTGAAGCTTTCTTT; CDR3aa: CASGLQGVTEAFF
abundance: -; j_gene: TRBJ2-7; v_gene: TRBV28; d_gene: -; CDR3nt: TGTGCCAGCAGTTTCTATTCCTACGAGCAGTACTTC; CDR3aa: CASSFYSYEQYF
abundance: -; j_gene: TRBJ2-2; v_gene: TRBV7-2; d_gene: -; CDR3nt: TGTGCCAGCAGCTCGTCGACTAGTCGCACCGGGGAGCTGTTTTTT; CDR3aa: CASSSSTSRTGELFF
abundance: -; j_gene: TRBJ1-2; v_gene: TRBV28; d_gene: -; CDR3nt: TGTGCCAGCAGTACCAGGGTCTATGGCTACACCTTC; CDR3aa: CASSTRVYGYTF
abundance: -; j_gene: TRBJ2-1; v_gene: TRBV9; d_gene: -; CDR3nt: TGTGCCAGCAGCGTCGGGCTCAATGAGCAGTTCTTC; CDR3aa: CASSVGLNEQFF
abundance: few; j_gene: TRBJ2-2; v_gene: TRBV7-2; d_gene: TRBD1; CDR3nt: TGTGCCAGCAGCCTCCTGGGACAGGGGGTTGCCGGCGGGGAGCTGTTTTTT; CDR3aa: CASSLLGQGVAGGELFF
abundance: -; j_gene: TRBJ2-1; v_gene: TRBV18; d_gene: -; CDR3nt: TGTGCCAGCTCACCGGGAATCTCTCTCTACAATGAGCAGTTCTTC; CDR3aa: CASSPGISLYNEQFF
abundance: -; j_gene: TRBJ2-5; v_gene: TRBV6-6; d_gene: -; CDR3nt: TGTGCCAGCAGTTATGAGGGCACGGTTCAAGAGACCCAGTACTTC; CDR3aa: CASSYEGTVQETQYF
abundance: -; j_gene: TRBJ2-1; v_gene: TRBV4-2; d_gene: TRBD2; CDR3nt: TGTGCCAGCAGCCAAGATTGGACTAGCGGGAGAGATGAGCAGTTCTTC; CDR3aa: CASSQDWTSGRDEQFF
abundance: -; j_gene: TRBJ2-2; v_gene: TRBV9; d_gene: -; CDR3nt: TGTGCCAGCAGCGTAGCCGGGGCCCAGGGCGGGGAGCTGTTTTTT; CDR3aa: CASSVAGAQGGELFF
abundance: -; j_gene: TRBJ1-5; v_gene: TRBV6-5; d_gene: TRBD1; CDR3nt: TGTGCCAGCAGCCGGGACAGGGGGTCCAATCAGCCCCAGCATTTT; CDR3aa: CASSRDRGSNQPQHF
abundance: -; j_gene: TRBJ2-7; v_gene: TRBV5-8; d_gene: TRBD1; CDR3nt: TGTGCCAGCAGCTTGTCCAGGGGGCTAAGGGGCGAGCAGTACTTC; CDR3aa: CASSLSRGLRGEQYF
abundance: -; j_gene: TRBJ2-7; v_gene: TRBV28; d_gene: TRBD2; CDR3nt: TGTGCCAGCAGTTTTGGCCTAGCGGGAGGTTACTACGAGCAGTACTTC; CDR3aa: CASSFGLAGGYYEQYF
abundance: few; j_gene: TRBJ2-6; v_gene: TRBV9; d_gene: -; CDR3nt: TGTGCCAGCAGCGTAGCAGGCAGGGGATCTGGGGCCAACGTCCTGACTTTC; CDR3aa: CASSVAGRGSGANVLTF
abundance: -; j_gene: TRBJ1-5; v_gene: TRBV15; d_gene: -; CDR3nt: TGTGCCACCAGCACCCCATACGGTGCAGGTGGTCAGCCCCAGCATTTT; CDR3aa: CATSTPYGAGGQPQHF
abundance: once; j_gene: TRBJ2-5; v_gene: TRBV5-1; d_gene: -; CDR3nt: TGCGCCAGCAGGGTTGGATCGACCCAAGAGACCCAGTACTTC; CDR3aa: CASRVGSTQETQYF